The rows below give T cell receptor beta chains drawn from one sample of a study of blood T cell repertoires in COVID-19. The data were produced by immunoSEQ multiplex PCR, yet TCRdb's version contains in-frame clones alone and is incomplete. Altogether approximately 300,000 clones are present, 89% being singletons, with the ten largest covering roughly 5%. The sample comprised PBMCs or T cells enriched from blood (not recorded which). These receptors came from a man in his 60s who had recovered from COVID-19. Both conserved end residues are part of each CDR3. Each record gives: V gene, CDR3 protein.

TRBV6-5 | CASSYSIGQTYEQYF
TRBV9 | CASSGSFGQLSTGELFF
TRBV9 | CASSVDGFLETQYF
TRBV6-5 | CASIIGDRGSTEAFF
TRBV2 | CASSVGRGTLSYEQYF
TRBV24-1 | CATSDWGTGGTGELFF
TRBV5-1 | CASSLKTGAGSGNTIYF
TRBV4-1 | CASSQGIGRTQDTQYF
TRBV5-4 | CASSFQQTYEQYF
TRBV9 | CASSLAGDRDTQYF
TRBV9 | CASSPGQAGGSRAYNEQFF
TRBV28 | CASSLARVLAGADEQFF
TRBV6-1 | CASSFPGTGGLALHF
TRBV9 | CASSGPTGGGSPLHF
TRBV7-9 | CASSPNPGQVGPQHF
TRBV28 | CASSSQGAGNTEAFF
TRBV5-1 | CASSLGTSGGWDEQFF
TRBV7-9 | CASSRPAGYEQYF
TRBV6-5 | CATNSGRARTGELFF
TRBV25-1 | CASSQGSEKGYTF
TRBV6-5 | CAGYPTSGIETQYF
TRBV10-3 | CAISNTEAKNIQYF
TRBV7-3 | CASSSGLAGINEQFF
TRBV30 | CAWRDRESLSNQPQHF
TRBV2 | CASRKIQGAGGELFF
TRBV3-1/TRBV3-2 | CASSQAARRDQIQYF
TRBV18 | CASSPRQGTNEKLFF
TRBV2 | CASSFGGGGYGYTF
TRBV18 | CASSPLNRGGATDTQYF
TRBV27 | CASSFGTGRNQPQHF
TRBV5-4 | CASSSGLAGVNEQYF
TRBV6-2/TRBV6-3 | CASSLSGRTQYF
TRBV28 | CASSLLAPGIVSGYTF
TRBV11-3 | CASSLGTSGSSQFF
TRBV28 | CASSYLGQTYVYTF
TRBV5-1 | CASSLGRNRGQPEAFF
TRBV2 | CASQTGRYEQYF
TRBV25-1 | CASSGTGQPNYGYTF
TRBV10-3 | CAIGGDSYEQYF
TRBV11-2 | CASSLIPRQGLNTGELFF
TRBV4-3 | CASSQDTPGQKSYGYTF
TRBV5-3 | CARSFPRGTGQYF
TRBV4-2 | CASSQRGLAGEEVENIQYF
TRBV6-5 | CASSNGTYWGTEAFF
TRBV7-6 | CASSFLSGARTDTQYF
TRBV11-2 | CASSLEGGSPLHF
TRBV4-3 | CASSQDLSVSGNTIYF
TRBV29-1 | CSVDVKAPDTQYF
TRBV5-4 | CASSLFRDIHNSPLHF
TRBV5-5 | CASSSWEGNTEAFF
TRBV9 | CASSKLAEIYNEQFF
TRBV10-3 | CAISEPGTEPYEQYF
TRBV28 | CASSSRVRGTDTQYF
TRBV11-2 | CASSPRYSADTQYF